This T cell receptor (beta chain) was obtained from a study of control samples from healthy donors and cancer patients. Only in-frame clones appear in the TCRdb table, and some are missing; sequencing was by immunoSEQ multiplex PCR. This table has around 95,000 clones, less than 90% appearing once. This TCR was sampled from a woman aged 45-59 years in good health. Sequencing was carried out using blood.

Written as DNA, the CDR3 is TGTGCCAGCAGCTTGGAAAGGGTCTACGAGCAGTACTTC. Translated, it gives CASSLERVYEQYF. The chain joins TRBV5-6 to TRBJ2-7; unclear D gene. Germline assignment: CDR1 SGHDT and CDR2 YYEEEE. The CDR3 length is 13 residues. Deletions cut 0 bases from V and 3 bases from J, with 7 bases between.